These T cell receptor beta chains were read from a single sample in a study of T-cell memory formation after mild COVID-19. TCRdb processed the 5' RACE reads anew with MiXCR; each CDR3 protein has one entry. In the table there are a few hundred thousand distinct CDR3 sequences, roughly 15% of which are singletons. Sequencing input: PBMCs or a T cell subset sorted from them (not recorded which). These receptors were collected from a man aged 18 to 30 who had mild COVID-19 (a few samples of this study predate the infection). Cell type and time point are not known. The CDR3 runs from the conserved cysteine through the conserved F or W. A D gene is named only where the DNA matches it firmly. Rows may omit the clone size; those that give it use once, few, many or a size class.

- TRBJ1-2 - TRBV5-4 TGTGCCAGCAGCCCTATGACGGATAACTATGGCTACACCTTC CASSPMTDNYGYTF
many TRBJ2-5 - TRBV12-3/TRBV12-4 TGTGCCAGCAGTCCCACCTGGACAAAAGAGACCCAGTACTTC CASSPTWTKETQYF
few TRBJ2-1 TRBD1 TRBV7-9 TGTGCCAGCAGCTGGGACAGGGGCAATGAGCAGTTCTTC CASSWDRGNEQFF
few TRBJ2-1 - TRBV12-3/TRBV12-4 TGTGCCAGCAGTCAAAGGGAGCGGGTGGGTAGAGATGAGCAGTTCTTC CASSQRERVGRDEQFF
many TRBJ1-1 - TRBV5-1 TGCGCCAGCAGCTTGTCTTACGGGGCGGACACTGAAGCTTTCTTT CASSLSYGADTEAFF
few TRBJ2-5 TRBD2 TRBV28 TGTGCCACCCAATCGGGGGGCCAAGAGACCCAGTACTTC CATQSGGQETQYF
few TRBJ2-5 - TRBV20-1 TGCAGTGCTATAGGACCGGTCGGGGAGACCCAGTACTTC CSAIGPVGETQYF
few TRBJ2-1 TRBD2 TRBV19 TGTGCCAGTAAGAGGACTAGCGGGGGTAACAATGAGCAGTTCTTC CASKRTSGGNNEQFF
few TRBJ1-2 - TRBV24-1 TGTGCCACCAGTGATTACAAAAACTATGGCTACACCTTC CATSDYKNYGYTF
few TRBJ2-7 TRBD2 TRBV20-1 TGCAGTGCTGAGCGGGACGTTACCTACGAGCAGTACTTC CSAERDVTYEQYF
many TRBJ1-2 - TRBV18 TGTGCCAGCTCACCGGACGGAGCACGCCTGAGATCAGCTTTTAACTATGGCTACACCTTC CASSPDGARLRSAFNYGYTF
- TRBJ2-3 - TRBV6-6 TGTGCCAGCAGTTTGGAAGACGTAAGAGATACGCAGTATTTT CASSLEDVRDTQYF
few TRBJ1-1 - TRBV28 TGTGCCAGCCGCGCCGGGACAATGAACACTGAAGCTTTCTTT CASRAGTMNTEAFF
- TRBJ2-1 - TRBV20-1 TGCAGTAACCTCCGGGGGATCTACAATGAGCAGTTCTTC CSNLRGIYNEQFF
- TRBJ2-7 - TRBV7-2 TGTGCCAGCAGCTTAAGGAGGGGGGACTCCTACGAGCAGTACTTC CASSLRRGDSYEQYF
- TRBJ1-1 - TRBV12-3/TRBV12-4 TGTGCCAGCAGAATTTCCGGGACAAGGGAGGTTTTCTTT CASRISGTREVFF
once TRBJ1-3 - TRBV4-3 TGCGCCAGCAGCCAGGCTCCAGCGGCTGGTTCCGGAAACACCATATATTTT CASSQAPAAGSGNTIYF
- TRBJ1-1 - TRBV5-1 TGCGCCAGCAGCTCGTCAAGGGGGGGAAGGAACACTGAAGCTTTCTTT CASSSSRGGRNTEAFF
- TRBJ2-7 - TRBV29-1 TGCAGCGTTGAGGGGTTCCTTTGGGAGCAGTACTTC CSVEGFLWEQYF
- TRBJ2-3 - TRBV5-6 TGTGCCAGCAGCTTGGTGGGTCAGGATACGCAGTATTTT CASSLVGQDTQYF
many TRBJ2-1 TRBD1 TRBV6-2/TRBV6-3 TGTGCCAGCAGTTCCGGGACAGGGATCAATGAGCAGTTCTTC CASSSGTGINEQFF
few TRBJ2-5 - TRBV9 TGTGCCAGCAGCGTACGCACGGAAGAGACCCAGTACTTC CASSVRTEETQYF
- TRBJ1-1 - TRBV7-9 TGTGCCAGCAGAACGACCGGGGTGAACACTGAAGCTTTCTTT CASRTTGVNTEAFF
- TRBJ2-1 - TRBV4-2 TGTGCCAGCAGCCAAGAAGCAGTGGGTGGGGATGAGCAGTTCTTC CASSQEAVGGDEQFF
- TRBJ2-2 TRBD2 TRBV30 TGTGCCTGGAGCCCCCGGGGACTAGCCGACACCGGGGAGCTGTTTTTT CAWSPRGLADTGELFF
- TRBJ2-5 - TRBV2 TGTGCCTGCGTTGAGGGTCGGGAGACCCAGTACTTC CACVEGRETQYF
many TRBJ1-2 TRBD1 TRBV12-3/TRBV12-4 TGTGCCAGCAGCCGTCCCGGGACAGGGCTCTATGGCTACACCTTC CASSRPGTGLYGYTF
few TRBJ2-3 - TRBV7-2 TGTGCCAGCAGCTTACGTGCTACGCAGTATTTT CASSLRATQYF
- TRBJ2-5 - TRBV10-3 TGTGCCATCAGTGATGAAGGACCCCAAGAGACCCAGTACTTC CAISDEGPQETQYF
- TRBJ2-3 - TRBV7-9 TGTGCCAGCAGCCACCGGGCCCATCAAGTAGATACGCAGTATTTT CASSHRAHQVDTQYF